This T cell receptor (beta chain) was retrieved from a study of beta chain features in type 1 diabetes. Study-level information: Researchers looked at 107,917,701 sorted cells across all samples. Findings and caveats of the study: Type 1 diabetes patients had fewer VDJ junction insertions and more deletions. In every one of the four CD4+ subsets, TCRB CDR3s were moderately but significantly shorter in Type 1 diabetes patients.

Of the isolated RNA, all was reverse transcribed, and so the sequenced material was expressed TCRB transcripts. Some clones are missing from TCRdb's copy, which holds only in-frame ones; the method was immunoSEQ multiplex PCR. The sample carries 130,000 to 150,000 clones, about 12% recorded once. The single heparinised draw taken from each donor contained 90 to 150 mL of blood on average. In its sample, this clone was seen a few times. What it recognizes is unknown. The CDR3 sequence is 12 residues long. V shed 3 bases and J shed 5 bases, with 7 bases lying between them. CDR1 is SGHAT, CDR2 FQDESV, per germline (reference sequence).

The sequenced material came from central memory CD4+ T cells from blood. This receptor was identified in a man younger than 30 with type 1 diabetes. The gene calls are TRBV11-1 and TRBJ2-5; D is perhaps TRBD2 (6 bases). The chain's CDR3 is CASSFGGETQYF. CDR3 bases: TGTGCCAGCAGCTTTGGGGGGGAGACCCAGTACTTC.